This TCR beta chain was recorded in a study of blood T cells in healthy people across ages. This clonotype was counted only a few times. CDR1 is MNHNS and CDR2 is SASEGT in the germline V gene. Deletions cut 8 bases from V and 7 bases from J, with 14 bases between. CDR3 length equals 12 residues. The use of a sample-barcoded 5' primer and a J-beta primer mix characterized a second PCR of about 7 to 12 cycles. TCRdb redid the calling of the 5' RACE reads with MiXCR, one entry per CDR3 protein. Of around 1,000,000 distinct CDR3 sequences in the sample, under 30% are singletons; the top ten hold about 0.72%. Drawing of peripheral blood yielded about 10 milliliters from each donor. The same specimen was also included in a second study, on T cells of mothers and their children. This second study says: The authors added sample barcodes and 2-4 random nucleotides using the M1S primer of the second PCR.

The J gene is TRBJ1-1, the V gene TRBV6-1; D perhaps matches TRBD1 (5 bases). This sequence originates from a girl aged 2 to 9 in good health. Sample: blood. The CDR3 sequence is CASSQVAREAFF. The DNA of the CDR3 is TGTGCCAGCTCACAGGTCGCCCGTGAAGCTTTCTTT.